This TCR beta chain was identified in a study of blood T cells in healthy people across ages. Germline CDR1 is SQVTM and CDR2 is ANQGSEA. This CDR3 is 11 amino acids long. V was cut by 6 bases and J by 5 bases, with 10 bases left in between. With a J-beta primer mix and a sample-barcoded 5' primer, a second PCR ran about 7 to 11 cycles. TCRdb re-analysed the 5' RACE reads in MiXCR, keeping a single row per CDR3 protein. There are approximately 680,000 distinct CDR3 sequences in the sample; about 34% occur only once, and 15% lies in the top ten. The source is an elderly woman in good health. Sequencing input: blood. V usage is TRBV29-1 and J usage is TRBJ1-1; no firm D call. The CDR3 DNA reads TGCAGCGTCATCGGGAGTACTGAAGCTTTCTTT. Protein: CSVIGSTEAFF.